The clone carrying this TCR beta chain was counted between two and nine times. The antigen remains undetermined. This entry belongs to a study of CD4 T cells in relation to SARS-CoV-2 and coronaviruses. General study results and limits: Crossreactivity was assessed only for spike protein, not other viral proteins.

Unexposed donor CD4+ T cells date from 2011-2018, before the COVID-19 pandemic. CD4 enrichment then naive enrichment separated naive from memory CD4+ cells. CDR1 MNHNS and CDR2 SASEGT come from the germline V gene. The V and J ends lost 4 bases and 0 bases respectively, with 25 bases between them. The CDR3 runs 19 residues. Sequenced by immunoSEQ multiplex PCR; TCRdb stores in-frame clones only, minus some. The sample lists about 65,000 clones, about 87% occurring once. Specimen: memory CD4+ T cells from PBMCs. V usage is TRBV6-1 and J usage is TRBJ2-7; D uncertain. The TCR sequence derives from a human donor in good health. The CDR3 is CASSANRAGGPQSSYEQYF. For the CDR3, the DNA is TGTGCCAGCAGTGCAAACAGAGCCGGTGGGCCCCAAAGCTCCTACGAGCAGTACTTC.